Below are 22 T cell receptor beta chains sequenced from a single sample in a study of read filtering for tumor transcriptome and immune sequencing. This library used roughly 400 ng RNA and molecular barcoded adaptors spanning alpha/delta and beta/gamma chains. MiXCR, applied by TCRdb to the reads, yields one record per CDR3 protein. Here the sample spans about 130,000 distinct CDR3 sequences, approximately 12% being singletons. Sequencing was carried out using a population of CD138-negative cells sorted from bone marrow. These receptor sequences come from a donor aged 40 or older with multiple myeloma.

This clonotype occurred many times. The gene calls are TRBV28 and TRBJ2-7, with D perhaps TRBD1 (6 bases). CDR1 is MDHEN, CDR2 SYDVKM, per germline. Trimming cost V 6 bases and J 0 bases, with 12 bases left between them. The CDR3 consists of 14 residues. The CDR3 bases are TGTGCCAGCAGCTGGACAGACGACTCCTACGAGCAGTACTTC. As protein: CASSWTDDSYEQYF. Drawing the rest from reference TRBV28 and TRBJ2-7, the complete variable domain is DVKVTQSSRYLVKRTGEKVFLECVQDMDHENMFWYRQDPGLGLRLIYFSYDVKMKEKGDIPEGYSVSREKKERFSLILESASTNQTSMYLCASSWTDDSYEQYFGPGTRLTVT.

This clonotype was seen repeatedly, ten times or more. V gene TRBV30 combines with J gene TRBJ2-1; TRBD2 is a possible D gene (6 bases). The CDR3 spans 13 residues. The germline gives CDR1 GTSNPN, CDR2 SVGIG (reference sequence). Trimming took off 3 bases at V and 8 bases at J, with 14 bases between the two ends. The CDR3 is CAWSPKSGDEQFF. CDR3 bases: TGTGCCTGGAGCCCAAAGTCGGGGGATGAGCAGTTCTTC.

This clonotype has a count of ten or more. This chain links TRBV5-1 with TRBJ2-3; D is perhaps TRBD1 or TRBD2 (5 bases each). This CDR3 is 16 amino acids long. The germline CDR1 and CDR2 sequences are SGHRS and YFSETQ. Trimming shortened V by 0 bases and J by 0 bases, and 11 bases separated the two germline ends. The CDR3 DNA follows: TGCGCCAGCAGCTTGGACAGGCCGGGAAGCACAGATACGCAGTATTTT. This sequence encodes CASSLDRPGSTDTQYF.

This clonotype was seen many times. J is TRBJ2-2 and V is TRBV27; D unclear. In germline, CDR1 is MNHEY, CDR2 SMNVEV (reference sequence). Deletions cut 3 bases from V and 0 bases from J, with 8 bases between. CDR3 length: 15 residues. The CDR3: CASSLLGTNTGELFF. The CDR3 DNA reads TGTGCCAGCAGTTTGCTGGGCACGAACACCGGGGAGCTGTTTTTT.

This clonotype was counted at least ten times. The rearrangement links TRBV29-1 to TRBJ2-3; D unclear. The CDR3 totals 11 residues. Trimming cost V 4 bases and J 5 bases, with 7 bases left between them. Germline V gene lookup returns CDR1 SQVTM and CDR2 ANQGSEA. CDR3 nucleotides: TGCAGCGTTGGTCGGCAAGATACGCAGTATTTT. Amino acids: CSVGRQDTQYF.

This clonotype was detected only a few times. The rearrangement uses TRBV5-1 and TRBJ2-5, with TRBD2 identical over 8 bases. The trim removed 0 bases at V and 2 bases at J, leaving 0 bases unmatched. CDR3 size: 14 residues. Germline V lookup: CDR1 SGHRS, CDR2 YFSETQ. The CDR3 sequence is CASSLASGQETQYF. The CDR3 coding sequence is TGCGCCAGCAGCTTGGCTAGCGGGCAAGAGACCCAGTACTTC. The whole variable domain, filled in from reference TRBV5-1 and TRBJ2-5, reads KAGVTQTPRYLIKTRGQQVTLSCSPISGHRSVSWYQQTPGQGLQFLFEYFSETQRNKGNFPGRFSGRQFSNSRSEMNVSTLELGDSALYLCASSLASGQETQYFGPGTRLLVL.

This clonotype was observed at least ten times. J is TRBJ2-2 and V is TRBV6-6, with a possible D match to TRBD1 (6 bases). Trimming stripped 5 bases from V and 3 bases from J, with 10 bases between. Germline V gene lookup returns CDR1 MNHNY and CDR2 SVGAGI (reference sequence). This CDR3 contains 14 residues. In nucleotides, the CDR3 is TGTGCCAGCAGTACCGGGACATACACCGGGGAGCTGTTTTTT. Amino acid sequence: CASSTGTYTGELFF.

Details on this clonotype: Just one base apart from a much larger clone, this may be a read error. V gene TRBV21-1 combines with J gene TRBJ2-2; the DNA was not used to check the table's D call, TRBD2. TRBV21-1 is shown as a pseudogene. This CDR3 comprises 15 residues. The CDR3 sequence is CASSGEGESTGELFF. DNA of the CDR3: TGTGCCAGCTCAGGGGAGGGAGAGAGCACCGGGGAGCTGTTTTTT.

This clonotype was seen ten or more times. The chain employs TRBV4-1 and TRBJ2-1, with TRBD1 identical over 12 bases. In germline, CDR1 is MGHRA, CDR2 YSYEKL. The CDR3 runs to 16 residues. V trimming: 4 bases; J trimming: 6 bases; junction bases outside the gene matches: 7. The CDR3 coding sequence is TGCGCCAGCAGCCCATGGGGACAGGGGGCCGCCAATGAGCAGTTCTTC. As protein: CASSPWGQGAANEQFF.

In this sample, this clonotype turned up many times. V usage is TRBV12-3 or TRBV12-4 and J usage is TRBJ2-1, with 8 bases fitting TRBD1. The V gene end was trimmed by 4 bases and the J gene end by 6 bases; junction bases not matched to a gene: 8. The CDR3 contains 15 residues. The CDR3 bases are TGTGCCAGCAGTTCCGGGACAGGTATCGTCAATGAGCAGTTCTTC. This gives the protein CASSSGTGIVNEQFF.

This clonotype was detected only a few times. The chain joins TRBV19 to TRBJ2-3; TRBD1 is a possible D gene (6 bases). Trimming removed 3 bases from V and 3 bases from J, with 13 bases in between. This CDR3 has 15 amino acids. CDR1 is LNHDA, CDR2 SQIVND, per germline (reference sequence). CDR3 in amino acids: CASSIPLGQTDTQYF. CDR3 bases: TGTGCCAGTAGTATCCCCCTTGGACAGACAGATACGCAGTATTTT.

On this clonotype itself: A much larger clone lies a single base off, so this may be a read error. The J gene is TRBJ2-1, the V gene TRBV6-1, with 9 bases that match TRBD2. J gave up 8 bases and V 5 bases, and 7 bases lay outside the gene matches. Germline V lookup: CDR1 MNHNS, CDR2 SASEGT. The CDR3 is 14 residues long. CDR3 residues: CASSLERGDDEQFF. Here the CDR3 DNA reads TGTGCCAGCAGTCTCGAGCGGGGGGACGATGAGCAGTTCTTC.

The rearrangement uses TRBV4-2 and TRBJ2-5; D assignment may be TRBD1 or TRBD2 (5 bases each). Trimming pared 0 bases from V and 6 bases from J, leaving 14 bases between. Germline loops: CDR1 LGHNA, CDR2 YNFKEQ. The CDR3 sequence is 15 residues long. The DNA for the CDR3 is TGTGCCAGCAGCCAAGAAGAGACAGAGGGGCAGACCCAGTACTTC. Translated: CASSQEETEGQTQYF.

This chain joins TRBV6-6 and TRBJ1-2, with D possibly matching TRBD1 (5 bases). The V gene lost 7 bases and the J gene lost 1 base, with 16 bases spanning the gap. The CDR3 covers 15 residues. Germline CDR1 MNHNY, CDR2 SVGAGI (reference sequence). The CDR3 here is CASIPAGSVNYGYTF. CDR3 DNA: TGTGCCAGCATCCCGGCAGGGAGTGTTAACTATGGCTACACCTTC.

A few counts support this clonotype. A read error may explain this, as a much larger clone is one base away. The rearrangement uses TRBV7-9 and TRBJ1-6; tentatively, D is TRBD1 (6 bases). The CDR3 is made up of 12 amino acids. CDR1 is SEHNR, CDR2 FQNEAQ, per germline (reference sequence). The CDR3 coding sequence is TGTGCCAGCGCAGGGGCTAATTCACCCCTCTACTTT. Translating gives CASAGANSPLYF.

Ten or more counts support this clonotype. The V gene is TRBV6-5, the J gene TRBJ1-3; D remains ambiguous. V lost 0 bases and J lost 0, with 6 bases in between. Germline V gene sequence: CDR1 MNHEY, CDR2 SVGAGI. CDR3 length equals 15 residues. The CDR3 sequence is CASSYSQTSGNTIYF. The CDR3 DNA sequence: TGTGCCAGCAGTTACTCGCAGACCTCTGGAAACACCATATATTTT.

V usage is TRBV19 and J usage is TRBJ2-7; a weak D match, TRBD2 (6 bases). The length of the CDR3 is 14 residues. V lost 3 bases and J lost 5, with 14 bases in between. Germline V gene sequence: CDR1 LNHDA, CDR2 SQIVND (reference sequence). In DNA form, the CDR3 reads TGTGCCAGTAGTATGGGACTCCAACACAACGAGCAGTACTTC. Translation: CASSMGLQHNEQYF.

V is TRBV11-2 and J is TRBJ2-7, with D possibly matching TRBD1 (7 bases). Per the germline V gene, CDR1 is SGHAT and CDR2 is FQNNGV. V was clipped by 4 bases and J by 5 bases, with 18 bases between them. CDR3 length equals 15 residues. In DNA, the CDR3 is TGTGCCAGCAGCTCGGGGTCCAGGGGGGACGACGAGCAGTACTTC. This translates into CASSSGSRGDDEQYF.

The chain uses TRBV12-3 or TRBV12-4 and TRBJ2-5; 11 bases agree with TRBD2. Trimming took 1 base from V and 6 from J; bases not matched to a gene: 1. The CDR3 totals 14 residues. The chain's CDR3 is CASSLGLAGKTQYF. CDR3 nucleotide sequence: TGTGCCAGCAGTTTAGGACTAGCGGGGAAGACCCAGTACTTC.

The table lists this clonotype with a few counts. J is TRBJ2-5 and V is TRBV20-1; 11 bases match TRBD2. Germline values: CDR1 DFQATT, CDR2 SNEGSKA (reference sequence). V lost 7 bases, J lost 5 bases, and 6 bases stayed unmatched. CDR3 length: 13 residues. In DNA form, the CDR3 reads TGCAGTGTTAGGCCTAGCGGGAGGGAGACCCAGTACTTC. Its translation: CSVRPSGRETQYF.

This clonotype was counted many times. This chain connects TRBV20-1 to TRBJ2-3; no reliable D call. The CDR3 has 14 residues. V was clipped by 6 bases and J by 3 bases, with 16 bases between them. The germline CDR1 and CDR2 sequences are DFQATT and SNEGSKA (reference sequence). Written as DNA, the CDR3 is TGCAGTGCCAAAGGTCCCCCCGGGACAGATACGCAGTATTTT. This translates into CSAKGPPGTDTQYF.

The table lists this clonotype with many counts. This chain uses TRBV24-1 with TRBJ1-2; 10 nucleotides line up with TRBD1. Per germline, CDR1 KGHDR and CDR2 SFDVKD. This CDR3 contains 17 residues. The V and J ends lost 5 bases and 2 bases, in that order; junction bases with no gene match: 10. The CDR3 DNA reads as TGTGCCACCAGTGGTCCGACAGGGGGCGCCGGGAACTATGGCTACACCTTC. Protein product: CATSGPTGGAGNYGYTF.